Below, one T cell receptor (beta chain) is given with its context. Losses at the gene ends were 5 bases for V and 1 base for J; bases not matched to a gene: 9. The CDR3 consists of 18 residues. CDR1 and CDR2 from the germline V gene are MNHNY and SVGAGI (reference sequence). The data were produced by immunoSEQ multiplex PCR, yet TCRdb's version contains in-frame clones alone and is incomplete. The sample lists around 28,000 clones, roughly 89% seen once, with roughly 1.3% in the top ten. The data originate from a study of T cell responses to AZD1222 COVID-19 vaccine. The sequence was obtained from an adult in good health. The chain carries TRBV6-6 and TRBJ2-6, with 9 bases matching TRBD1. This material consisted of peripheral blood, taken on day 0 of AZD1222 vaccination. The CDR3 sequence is CASSRFWDRVSGANVLTF. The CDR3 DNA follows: TGTGCCAGCAGTCGATTTTGGGACAGGGTATCTGGGGCCAACGTCCTGACTTTC.